This entry describes one T cell receptor (beta chain). These data originate in a study of T-cell reconstitution after alpha-beta-depleted transplantation in children. Library preparation (for TCRbeta) was performed with unique molecular identifiers. TCRdb reprocessed the PCR reads via MiXCR and lists one record per CDR3 protein. Here the sample spans 500,000 or so distinct CDR3 sequences, approximately 32% being singletons. The CDR3 is made up of 14 amino acids. Germline loops: CDR1 SGHRS, CDR2 YFSETQ. Trimming pared 4 bases from V and 2 bases from J, leaving 11 bases between. The sequenced sample was PBMCs from the stem cell graft donor, obtained from the stem cell graft. The receptor's source is a human donor who donated a stem cell graft to a child with aplastic anemia. The chain employs TRBV5-1 and TRBJ2-3; D may be TRBD1 (6 bases). The CDR3 DNA reads TGCGCCAGCAGCAAAGGGGACACCACAGATACGCAGTATTTT. Translated, it gives CASSKGDTTDTQYF.